What follows are 27 T cell receptor beta chains derived from one specimen sequenced in a study of T cell responses to AZD1222 COVID-19 vaccine. Method: immunoSEQ multiplex PCR; TCRdb's copy keeps in-frame clones and lacks some. The sample yields 74,000 or so clones, about 85% seen once. Here the sequenced sample was peripheral blood, taken on day 0 of AZD1222 vaccination. Receptor source: an adult in good health.

A single count supports this clone. This sequence joins TRBV7-9 and TRBJ1-2, with no clear D. The V end was cut by 10 bases, the J end by 1 base, with 7 bases between. CDR3 length equals 11 residues. Germline CDR1 and CDR2: SEHNR and FQNEAQ (reference sequence). CDR3 nucleotide sequence: TGTGCCATTGACATTAACTATGGCTACACCTTC. Translation: CAIDINYGYTF.

V is TRBV7-9 and J is TRBJ1-2; D is uncertain. Germline V lookup: CDR1 SEHNR, CDR2 FQNEAQ (reference sequence). This CDR3 is built from 14 residues. V lost 1 base and J 7 bases, leaving 13 bases between the germline ends. CDR3 nucleotide sequence: TGTGCCAGCAGCTTAGACTCCCAGGTCGTTGGCTACACCTTC. Its translation: CASSLDSQVVGYTF.

The chain joins TRBV6-2 or TRBV6-3 to TRBJ2-7; D ambiguous. This CDR3 is 17 amino acids long. Between the trimmed V and J ends, which lost 4 bases and 5 bases, there was a span of 24 bases. Per the germline V gene, CDR1 is MNHEY and CDR2 is SVGEGT. In DNA form, the CDR3 reads TGTGCCAGCAGTTTTGTGTTTCGGGCGGAGTTCCCCCACGAGCAGTACTTC. This codes for CASSFVFRAEFPHEQYF.

This clone has just a few counts. The genes are TRBV7-2 and TRBJ2-5, with TRBD2 identical over 8 bases. Unmatched junction bases numbered 6, after V lost 1 base and J lost 2 bases. CDR1 SGHTA and CDR2 FQGNSA come from the germline V gene. The CDR3 runs to 16 residues. Written as DNA, the CDR3 is TGTGCCAGCAGCTTAGAAATCAGCGGGGGTCAAGAGACCCAGTACTTC. Protein sequence: CASSLEISGGQETQYF.

The rearrangement links TRBV2 to TRBJ2-1; 7 bases align to TRBD1. V shed 3 bases and J 6 bases; nucleotides not matched to a gene: 2. This CDR3 has 13 amino acids. Germline lookup yields CDR1 SNHLY and CDR2 FYNNEI. CDR3: CASSEGQINEQFF. The CDR3, as DNA: TGTGCCAGCAGTGAGGGACAGATCAATGAGCAGTTCTTC.

The rearrangement uses TRBV5-4 and TRBJ2-1; the D call may be TRBD1 or TRBD2 (6 bases each). CDR3 length: 15 amino acids. Per germline, CDR1 SGHNT and CDR2 YYREEE (reference sequence). The V end lost 0 bases, the J end lost 0 bases, and 7 bases lay between the germline ends. The CDR3 protein is CASSLEGGSYNEQFF. In DNA, the CDR3 is TGTGCCAGCAGCTTGGAGGGGGGCTCCTACAATGAGCAGTTCTTC.

The J gene is TRBJ2-1, the V gene TRBV6-2 or TRBV6-3; D is undetermined. The CDR3 loop spans 14 amino acids. Trimming removed 5 bases at V and 5 bases at J, with 13 bases between. Germline V gene lookup returns CDR1 MNHEY and CDR2 SVGEGT. CDR3 residues: CASSTEPGNNEQFF. CDR3 nucleotides: TGTGCCAGCAGTACTGAGCCTGGCAACAATGAGCAGTTCTTC.

The genes are TRBV2 and TRBJ2-4, with D tentatively TRBD2 (6 bases). In germline, CDR1 is SNHLY, CDR2 FYNNEI. CDR3 length: 14 amino acids. The V and J ends lost 6 bases and 0 bases respectively, with 9 bases between them. DNA of the CDR3: TGTGCCAGCAGCGGGACTCAAGCCAAAAACATTCAGTACTTC. It specifies CASSGTQAKNIQYF.

Comment on this clone: The germline gene is not matched at one end of the junction; a read error may be the cause. The rearrangement joins TRBV3-1 (or the pseudogene TRBV3-2) to TRBJ1-1; unclear D gene. The CDR3 runs 13 residues. Germline CDR1 and CDR2: LGHDT and YNNKEL (reference sequence). The DNA for the CDR3 is TGTGCCAGCAGGCAAGCTTTGAACACTGAAGCTTTCTTT. It translates to CASRQALNTEAFF.

This clone was seen once. The rearrangement joins TRBV9 to TRBJ2-3; weak D call: TRBD2 (5 bases). The germline V gene encodes CDR1 SGDLS and CDR2 YYNGEE. Trimming removed 5 bases from V and 1 base from J, with 14 bases in between. The CDR3 runs 15 residues. CDR3 loop: CASSFTAGGTDTQYF. CDR3 bases: TGTGCCAGCAGTTTCACTGCGGGTGGCACAGATACGCAGTATTTT.

A few counts support this clone. The chain joins TRBV11-2 to TRBJ2-1; 7 bases align to TRBD2. The trim removed 2 bases at V and 5 bases at J, leaving 15 bases unmatched. This CDR3 region has 18 residues. The germline CDR1 and CDR2 sequences are SGHAT and FQNNGV. Here the CDR3 reads CASSLTRESLRVHNEQFF. DNA of the CDR3: TGTGCCAGCAGCTTAACGCGGGAGTCCCTACGGGTCCACAATGAGCAGTTCTTC.

The sample holds one count of this clone. The J gene is TRBJ1-5, the V gene TRBV7-9, with 10 nucleotides matching TRBD1. The J segment lost 7 bases and the V segment lost 3 bases, leaving 6 bases of the junction unmatched. This CDR3 has 15 amino acids. The germline CDR1 and CDR2 sequences are SEHNR and FQNEAQ (reference sequence). The CDR3 loop is CASSFGTGESQPQHF. The CDR3 region has the DNA TGTGCCAGCAGCTTTGGGACAGGGGAATCGCAGCCCCAGCATTTT.

This chain links TRBV7-2 with TRBJ1-1; D is perhaps TRBD1 (5 bases). Trimming removed 2 bases from V and 3 bases from J, with 16 bases in between. The CDR3 totals 16 residues. Germline loops: CDR1 SGHTA, CDR2 FQGNSA. For the CDR3, the DNA is TGTGCCAGCAGCTTATTAGCCCCCCGGGGCGACACTGAAGCTTTCTTT. Translating gives CASSLLAPRGDTEAFF.

This clone was detected once. V usage is TRBV6-5 and J usage is TRBJ1-1, with a tentative D call TRBD1 (5 bases). The CDR3 length is 14 residues. Germline values: CDR1 MNHEY, CDR2 SVGAGI. V lost 2 bases and J lost 9, with 16 bases in between. The CDR3 sequence: CASSYRTEGEKAFF. For the CDR3, the DNA is TGTGCCAGCAGTTACCGGACCGAAGGGGAGAAAGCTTTCTTT.

V gene TRBV18 combines with J gene TRBJ2-7; tentatively, D is TRBD1 (5 bases). Between the trimmed V and J ends, which lost 3 bases and 3 bases, there was a span of 12 bases. Per germline, CDR1 KGHSH and CDR2 LQKENI. CDR3 length: 14 residues. The DNA for the CDR3 is TGTGCCAGCTCACCCGACGACAGATTCTACGAGCAGTACTTC. Encoded protein: CASSPDDRFYEQYF.

The chain uses TRBV6-5 and TRBJ1-4, with no clear D. The germline V gene encodes CDR1 MNHEY and CDR2 SVGAGI. V was shortened by 6 bases and J by 1 base, with 9 bases between the two germline ends. CDR3 length equals 14 residues. The CDR3 protein is CASRSGRTNEKLFF. In DNA, the CDR3 is TGTGCCAGCAGATCGGGGAGAACTAATGAAAAACTGTTTTTT.

This clone was observed a single time. The rearrangement joins TRBV4-1 to TRBJ2-7; possible D gene TRBD1, 5 bases. The CDR3 spans 13 residues. V dropped 4 bases and J dropped 5 bases, with 12 bases sitting between them. The germline V gene encodes CDR1 MGHRA and CDR2 YSYEKL. As DNA, the CDR3 is TGCGCCAGCAGCCGGAGCAGGGAAGACGAGCAGTACTTC. This translates into CASSRSREDEQYF.

In DNA, the CDR3 is TGCGCCAGCAGCCAAGGACTGAGTTCTAACTATGGCTACACCTTC. Translated: CASSQGLSSNYGYTF. The chain links TRBV4-3 to TRBJ1-2; D unresolved. This CDR3 contains 15 residues. The V and J ends lost 1 base and 0 bases respectively, with 9 bases between them. CDR1 and CDR2 (germline): LGHNA, YSLEER.

The CDR3 nucleotides read TGTGCCAGCAGCCCGGTAGGGTCTGGAAACACCATATATTTT. Protein sequence: CASSPVGSGNTIYF. The chain recombines TRBV5-5 with TRBJ1-3, with D uncertain. Germline assignment: CDR1 SGHKS and CDR2 YYEKEE (reference sequence). The CDR3 runs 14 residues. The V and J ends lost 4 bases and 1 base respectively, with 9 bases between them.

The rearrangement links TRBV2 to TRBJ1-4; D perhaps matches TRBD1 (6 bases). The germline CDR1 and CDR2 sequences are SNHLY and FYNNEI. This CDR3 region has 14 residues. V gave up 7 bases and J gave up 8 bases, with 17 bases separating them. As DNA, the CDR3 is TGTGCCAGCATGCAACAGGGTCTTAAAGAAAAACTGTTTTTT. This gives the protein CASMQQGLKEKLFF.

This clone occurred a few times. The chain is built from TRBV27 and TRBJ2-3; 10 nucleotides agree with TRBD2. V lost 4 bases, J lost 2 bases, and 9 bases stayed unmatched. Germline V gives CDR1 MNHEY, CDR2 SMNVEV (reference sequence). This CDR3 has 17 residues. CDR3: CASSSSRTSGPTDTQYF. CDR3 nucleotide sequence: TGTGCCAGCAGTTCCTCCCGGACTAGCGGACCCACAGATACGCAGTATTTT.

In its sample, this clone was seen once. The genes are TRBV3-1 (or the pseudogene TRBV3-2) and TRBJ2-7; D gene unclear. V lost 0 bases, J lost 6 bases, and 9 bases lay in between. CDR1 is LGHDT, CDR2 YNNKEL, per germline (reference sequence). The CDR3 totals 13 residues. CDR3 amino acids: CASSQDPTREQYF. The CDR3 nucleotides read TGTGCCAGCAGCCAAGACCCGACACGCGAGCAGTACTTC.

The V gene is TRBV4-3, the J gene TRBJ2-1; D may be TRBD1 (5 bases). The germline CDR1 and CDR2 sequences are LGHNA and YSLEER. V dropped 0 bases and J dropped 4 bases, with 10 bases sitting between them. There are 15 residues in the CDR3. This CDR3 reads CASSQDQGQYNEQFF. As DNA, the CDR3 is TGCGCCAGCAGCCAAGATCAGGGCCAGTACAATGAGCAGTTCTTC.

The gene calls are TRBV5-4 and TRBJ2-3, with D maybe TRBD2 (6 bases). The CDR3 spans 13 residues. CDR1 is SGHNT, CDR2 YYREEE, per germline (reference sequence). V lost 3 bases and J lost 1, with 6 bases in between. The CDR3, as DNA: TGTGCCAGCAGCTGGGGGGGCACAGATACGCAGTATTTT. This translates into CASSWGGTDTQYF. The variable domain in full, completed from reference TRBV5-4 and TRBJ2-3, reads ETGVTQSPTHLIKTRGQQVTLRCSSQSGHNTVSWYQQALGQGPQFIFQYYREEENGRGNFPPRFSGLQFPNYSSELNVNALELDDSALYLCASSWGGTDTQYFGPGTRLTVL.

The CDR3 is CASSYGQIEAFF. In DNA, the CDR3 is TGTGCCAGCAGCTATGGACAGATTGAAGCTTTCTTT. The J gene is TRBJ1-1, the V gene TRBV28, with TRBD1 as a possible D gene (6 bases). Germline V lookup: CDR1 MDHEN, CDR2 SYDVKM. CDR3 length: 12 amino acids. The V end was cut by 6 bases, the J end by 7 bases, with 12 bases between.

The chain uses TRBV7-8 and TRBJ1-2; D is ambiguous. Trimming cost V 4 bases and J 6 bases, with 12 bases left between them. CDR1 is SGHVS and CDR2 is FQNEAQ in the germline V gene. This CDR3 comprises 13 residues. The CDR3 coding sequence is TGTGCCAGCAGCTCTAGACGGGGAGATGGCTACACCTTC. This codes for CASSSRRGDGYTF.

This chain connects TRBV30 to TRBJ1-5, with D perhaps TRBD1 (6 bases). Trimming removed 1 base at V and 3 bases at J, with 13 bases between. CDR3 length equals 15 residues. Germline assignment: CDR1 GTSNPN and CDR2 SVGIG (reference sequence). The CDR3 DNA is TGTGCCTGGAGTGCGGGGGCGGTCATCAATCAGCCCCAGCATTTT. Amino acids: CAWSAGAVINQPQHF.